The clone carrying this TCR beta chain was seen a few times. The data were produced by immunoSEQ multiplex PCR, yet TCRdb's version contains in-frame clones alone and is incomplete. This sample carries 250,000 to 350,000 clones, less than 85% of them seen once, and the ten largest clones take about 5.7%. Germline lookup yields CDR1 MNHEY and CDR2 SVGAGI. The CDR3 is 15 amino acids. V was clipped by 6 bases and J by 3 bases; unmatched bases: 8. This specimen comes from a study of cytotoxic CD8 clonotypes in ibrutinib-treated CLL. The chain joins TRBV6-5 to TRBJ1-5; 7 nucleotides line up with TRBD1. The specimen was PBMCs, collected at disease progression, from a patient treated with ibrutinib. The origin of this receptor is a human donor with chronic lymphocytic leukemia. The CDR3 sequence: CASRPTGVDNQPQHF. The CDR3 DNA follows: TGTGCCAGCAGGCCTACAGGGGTGGACAATCAGCCCCAGCATTTT.